The 31 T cell receptor beta chains below were found in one sample sequenced in a study of cytomegalovirus exposure and HLA in healthy donors. Primers: 60 Vbeta forward and 13 Jbeta reverse. The repertoire was sequenced with immunoSEQ multiplex PCR; TCRdb's copy has only in-frame clones and lacks some. The sample lists some 100,000 clones; 74% were seen once. Specimen: PBMCs. These receptors all come from a human donor in good health.

CDR3 in amino acids: CAISALAGTQETQYF. In DNA, the CDR3 is TGTGCCATCAGTGCTCTAGCGGGGACCCAAGAGACCCAGTACTTC. This sequence joins TRBV10-3 and TRBJ2-5; 9 bases map to TRBD2. The V and J ends lost 4 bases and 1 base, in that order; junction bases with no gene match: 4. CDR3 length: 15 residues. Germline CDR1 reads ENHRY; CDR2 reads SYGVKD.

The gene calls are TRBV15 and TRBJ2-2; D may be TRBD2 (5 bases). Trimming cost V 9 bases and J 7 bases, with 15 bases left between them. In germline, CDR1 is LNHNV, CDR2 YYDKDF (reference sequence). The CDR3 has 13 amino acids. CDR3 bases: TGTGCCACAAACTCCGTTCGGGGCGGGGAGCTGTTTTTT. Amino acids: CATNSVRGGELFF.

The chain combines TRBV5-1 with TRBJ2-2, with 8 positions matching TRBD2. There are 15 residues in the CDR3. V shed 5 bases and J 1 base; nucleotides not matched to a gene: 4. Germline CDR1 SGHRS, CDR2 YFSETQ. CDR3 loop: CASSVLAVNTGELFF. CDR3 DNA: TGCGCCAGCAGTGTACTAGCGGTGAACACCGGGGAGCTGTTTTTT.

This chain joins TRBV9 and TRBJ2-7, with 7 bases lining up with TRBD2. The CDR3 extends over 14 amino acids. The germline CDR1 and CDR2 sequences are SGDLS and YYNGEE. V was pared by 2 bases and J by 5 bases, with 7 bases of the junction left unmatched. The CDR3 nucleotides read TGTGCCAGCAGCGTGGGAGGGGAAATCCACGAGCAGTACTTC. Amino acids: CASSVGGEIHEQYF.

The chain uses TRBV9 and TRBJ1-4; TRBD1 is a possible D gene (5 bases). V dropped 1 base and J dropped 3 bases, with 7 bases sitting between them. The CDR3 totals 14 residues. Per the germline V gene, CDR1 is SGDLS and CDR2 is YYNGEE. The CDR3: CASSVQGSNEKLFF. CDR3 sequence (DNA): TGTGCCAGCAGCGTACAGGGTTCTAATGAAAAACTGTTTTTT.

J is TRBJ1-4 and V is TRBV30; 7 bases are a match to TRBD1. After removal of 1 base from V and 4 bases from J, the junction contained 3 bases not matched to a gene. The CDR3 contains 14 residues. In germline, CDR1 is GTSNPN, CDR2 SVGIG (reference sequence). Here the CDR3 reads CAWSGDSLNEKLFF. In DNA form, the CDR3 reads TGTGCCTGGAGTGGGGACAGCCTTAATGAAAAACTGTTTTTT.

V gene TRBV28 combines with J gene TRBJ2-7, with D unclear. The CDR3 is made up of 14 amino acids. Looked up from germline, CDR1 is MDHEN and CDR2 is SYDVKM. Trimming cost V 6 bases and J 4 bases, with 16 bases left between them. The CDR3: CASRPGSRVYEQYF. The CDR3 DNA reads as TGTGCCAGCAGGCCCGGGTCCAGAGTTTACGAGCAGTACTTC.

This clone was detected a few times. The gene calls are TRBV4-3 and TRBJ1-1; perhaps TRBD1 as D (6 bases). The CDR3 runs to 15 residues. Trimming cost V 2 bases and J 1 base, with 11 bases left between them. The germline V gene has CDR1 LGHNA and CDR2 YSLEER. This CDR3 is CASSQRPGENTEAFF. CDR3 in DNA: TGCGCCAGCAGCCAACGCCCAGGGGAGAACACTGAAGCTTTCTTT.

The rearrangement uses TRBV4-2 and TRBJ1-1; 7 nucleotides match TRBD1. The V gene's germline CDR1 is LGHNA and CDR2 YNFKEQ. V shed 3 bases and J 3 bases; nucleotides not matched to a gene: 7. The CDR3 consists of 15 residues. The CDR3 sequence: CASSQTGSEDTEAFF. CDR3 bases: TGTGCCAGCAGCCAGACAGGGTCAGAGGACACTGAAGCTTTCTTT.

As DNA, the CDR3 is TGTGCCAGCAGTTTACCCCCTTCCTACGAGCAGTACTTC. As protein: CASSLPPSYEQYF. The chain links TRBV28 to TRBJ2-7; no reliable D call. Germline assignment: CDR1 MDHEN and CDR2 SYDVKM. The CDR3 spans 13 residues. The V gene lost 2 bases and the J gene lost 1 base, with 6 bases spanning the gap.

The chain recombines TRBV5-1 with TRBJ1-4, with D uncertain. The CDR3 is 14 residues long. Germline V gene sequence: CDR1 SGHRS, CDR2 YFSETQ. Trimming cost V 0 bases and J 4 bases, with 7 bases left between them. DNA of the CDR3: TGCGCCAGCAGCTTGGTCCCCCGTAATGAAAAACTGTTTTTT. Translated, it gives CASSLVPRNEKLFF.

The chain is built from TRBV5-1 and TRBJ2-5, with 11 bases aligning to TRBD2. V trimming: 0 bases; J trimming: 0 bases; junction bases outside the gene matches: 10. Germline V CDR1 and CDR2: SGHRS, YFSETQ. The CDR3 is made up of 19 amino acids. The CDR3 DNA follows: TGCGCCAGCAGCTTGGGACTAGCGGGACCTGCGGCGTACCAAGAGACCCAGTACTTC. Encoded protein: CASSLGLAGPAAYQETQYF.

In its sample, this clone was seen a few times. The V gene is TRBV6-5, the J gene TRBJ1-5; unclear D gene. Germline CDR1 reads MNHEY; CDR2 reads SVGAGI. Trimming took 6 bases from V and 0 from J, leaving 12 bases between them. The CDR3 extends over 15 amino acids. CDR3 in DNA: TGTGCCAGCAGAGTTACGAGGCATAGCAATCAGCCCCAGCATTTT. It translates to CASRVTRHSNQPQHF.

The gene calls are TRBV27 and TRBJ2-7; 9 bases are shared with TRBD2. Germline trimming cut 4 bases from V and 6 bases from J; bases unmatched to any gene: 10. Per the germline V gene, CDR1 is MNHEY and CDR2 is SMNVEV (reference sequence). The CDR3 sequence is 15 residues long. CDR3 sequence: CASSWDISGRSEQYF. CDR3 sequence (DNA): TGTGCCAGCAGTTGGGACATTAGCGGGAGAAGCGAGCAGTACTTC.

This chain connects TRBV7-2 to TRBJ1-4; D remains ambiguous. Germline CDR1 is SGHTA and CDR2 is FQGNSA. V lost 5 bases, J lost 13 bases, and 17 bases lay in between. This CDR3 region has 13 residues. The DNA for the CDR3 is TGTGCCAGCAGCCAAGACATCGCGGGTGGACTGTTTTTT. Encoded protein: CASSQDIAGGLFF.

This clone has only a few counts. The genes are TRBV2 and TRBJ2-7; the match to TRBD2 covers 9 bases. Germline V gene data show CDR1 as SNHLY and CDR2 as FYNNEI. V shed 4 bases and J 3 bases; nucleotides not matched to a gene: 4. The CDR3 covers 14 residues. For the CDR3, the DNA is TGTGCCAGCAGTGGGCTAGCGGGGATCTACGAGCAGTACTTC. The encoded protein is CASSGLAGIYEQYF.

V is TRBV21-1 and J is TRBJ2-7; whether TRBD1, the table's D call, matches the DNA was not checked. TRBV21-1 is marked as a pseudogene. The CDR3 is made up of 16 amino acids. In DNA form, the CDR3 reads TGTGCCAGCAGCAATACAGGACAGGGAAACTCCTACGAGCAGTACTTC. Translated: CASSNTGQGNSYEQYF.

V usage is TRBV7-9 and J usage is TRBJ2-7; 11 nucleotides line up with TRBD2. This CDR3 has 17 amino acids. The V segment lost 5 bases and the J segment 7 bases; nucleotides outside the gene matches: 16. Germline CDR1 is SEHNR and CDR2 is FQNEAQ (reference sequence). The CDR3 region is CASSPPSTSGNRREQYF. The CDR3 nucleotides are TGTGCCAGCAGCCCACCCTCGACTAGCGGGAATCGGAGAGAGCAGTACTTC.

The chain joins TRBV29-1 to TRBJ2-1, with TRBD1 identical over 8 bases. CDR1 is SQVTM, CDR2 ANQGSEA, per germline. CDR3 length equals 12 residues. Unmatched junction bases numbered 8, after V lost 7 bases and J lost 9 bases. CDR3 bases: TGCAGCGGGCGACAGGGGCTAGGTGAGCAGTTCTTC. This translates into CSGRQGLGEQFF.

The chain joins TRBV2 to TRBJ2-3; 7 bases align to TRBD1. The CDR3 totals 14 residues. Germline trimming cut 5 bases from V and 4 bases from J; bases unmatched to any gene: 6. The germline V gene has CDR1 SNHLY and CDR2 FYNNEI. The chain's CDR3 is CASSKGTAPDTQYF. CDR3 DNA sequence: TGTGCCAGCAGTAAGGGGACAGCCCCAGATACGCAGTATTTT.

This clone appeared a single time. J is TRBJ1-3 and V is TRBV28; TRBD1 matches 9 bases. The CDR3 totals 17 residues. V was clipped by 5 bases and J by 3 bases; unmatched bases: 11. Germline-derived CDR1 and CDR2 are MDHEN and SYDVKM. The CDR3 region is CASSRPLQGANGNTIYF. The CDR3 bases are TGTGCCAGCAGTCGACCCTTACAGGGGGCTAATGGAAACACCATATATTTT.

The rearrangement joins TRBV7-2 to TRBJ1-3; D is undetermined. CDR1 is SGHTA and CDR2 is FQGNSA in the germline V gene. CDR3 length equals 14 residues. V lost 5 bases, J lost 3 bases, and 11 bases lay in between. DNA of the CDR3: TGTGCCAGCAGCCCCCCTCCAGTTGGAAACACCATATATTTT. Translated: CASSPPPVGNTIYF.

The rearrangement links TRBV7-2 to TRBJ1-5; D gene uncertain. Between the trimmed V and J ends, which lost 2 bases and 0 bases, there was a span of 8 bases. CDR3 size: 15 residues. CDR1 SGHTA and CDR2 FQGNSA come from the germline V gene. Here the CDR3 reads CASSLQVNSNQPQHF. The CDR3 DNA follows: TGTGCCAGCAGCTTACAGGTGAATAGCAATCAGCCCCAGCATTTT.

On this clone: Other DNA sequences of this sample code for an identical CDR3. This chain uses TRBV25-1 with TRBJ2-2, with D perhaps matching TRBD1 (5 bases). Germline assignment: CDR1 MGHDK and CDR2 SYGVNS. The ends were cut back, 3 bases at V and 5 bases at J, with 13 bases in the middle. The CDR3 has 15 amino acids. CDR3 sequence reads: CASSDIRGGTGELFF. The DNA for the CDR3 is TGTGCCAGCAGTGATATTAGGGGCGGTACCGGGGAGCTGTTTTTT.

The chain carries TRBV6-1 and TRBJ1-2; D ambiguous. The CDR3 is made up of 14 amino acids. The germline V gene encodes CDR1 MNHNS and CDR2 SASEGT. The V gene lost 4 bases and the J gene lost 8 bases, with 17 bases spanning the gap. The CDR3: CASSGVMPHSGYTF. As DNA, the CDR3 is TGTGCCAGCAGTGGCGTCATGCCGCATTCCGGCTACACCTTC.

The V call is TRBV9, the J call TRBJ1-1, with 8 nucleotides matching TRBD1. V lost 4 bases, J lost 4 bases, and 12 bases stayed unmatched. The CDR3 length is 16 residues. Looked up from germline, CDR1 is SGDLS and CDR2 is YYNGEE. The CDR3 region has the DNA TGTGCCAGCAGCACCCTGACAGGGGCTTTCGGCACTGAAGCTTTCTTT. It translates to CASSTLTGAFGTEAFF.

In its sample, this clone was seen once. The J gene is TRBJ2-6, the V gene TRBV15, with 8 bases aligning to TRBD1. There are 17 residues in the CDR3. The germline CDR1 and CDR2 sequences are LNHNV and YYDKDF (reference sequence). V lost 5 bases to trimming and J lost 0 bases; unmatched junction nucleotides: 6. DNA for the CDR3: TGTGCCACCAGCGGCACAGGGGGTTTCTCTGGGGCCAACGTCCTGACTTTC. Translated: CATSGTGGFSGANVLTF.

This chain joins TRBV4-3 and TRBJ2-4; TRBD1 aligns across 11 bases. CDR1 is LGHNA, CDR2 YSLEER, per germline. The CDR3 totals 16 residues. Trimming cost V 2 bases and J 8 bases; bases outside gene matches: 8. For the CDR3, the DNA is TGCGCCAGCAGCCAAAGACCACAGGGACAGGGGGACATTCAGTACTTC. This sequence encodes CASSQRPQGQGDIQYF.

This clone was observed a few times. The chain joins TRBV6-6 to TRBJ1-1, with D maybe TRBD1 (5 bases). The V gene lost 7 bases and the J gene lost 4 bases, with 10 bases spanning the gap. Germline assignment: CDR1 MNHNY and CDR2 SVGAGI (reference sequence). CDR3 length equals 12 residues. The CDR3: CASMQGVTEAFF. The CDR3 region has the DNA TGTGCCAGCATGCAGGGCGTCACTGAAGCTTTCTTT.

This CDR3 is CASSSGQGAYGYTF. The CDR3, as DNA: TGTGCCAGCAGTTCAGGACAGGGGGCCTATGGCTACACCTTC. The V gene is TRBV28, the J gene TRBJ1-2, with 11 bases aligning to TRBD1. Germline V CDR1 and CDR2: MDHEN, SYDVKM. The ends lost 4 bases at V and 4 bases at J; junction bases unmatched: 2. The CDR3 runs to 14 residues.

This chain uses TRBV7-9 with TRBJ1-2, with 10 nucleotides matching TRBD1. The CDR3 sequence is 17 residues long. CDR1 SEHNR and CDR2 FQNEAQ come from the germline V gene (reference sequence). The junction had 19 bases not matched to a gene; V was cut back by 8 bases and J by 7 bases. CDR3 in amino acids: CASGTGALNPSGFGYTF. As DNA, the CDR3 is TGTGCCAGCGGGACAGGGGCGTTGAACCCCTCTGGTTTTGGCTACACCTTC.